This T cell receptor (beta chain) was identified in a study of neoadjuvant anti-PD-1 for oral cavity cancer. Background on the study: Most patients had three to four biweekly doses of 3 mg/kg nivolumab before resection.

Time point meaning: after neoadjuvant nivolumab, at surgical resection. This clone is medium-sized in the sample. Its antigen remains unknown. Repertoires were generated with immunoSEQ multiplex PCR, while TCRdb's copy carries only in-frame clones and drops some. The sample lists around 32,000 clones; more than 65% were seen once. V was pared by 4 bases and J by 8 bases, with 18 bases between. The CDR3 extends over 16 amino acids. Looked up from germline, CDR1 is LGHNA and CDR2 is YSLEER. Study results and caveats: Non-responders to neoadjuvant nivolumab had significantly more clonal PBMC T cells than responders.

The receptor's source is a person aged 40 to 85 with oral cavity squamous cell carcinoma. This sequence joins TRBV4-3 and TRBJ1-6; a possible D gene is TRBD1 (5 bases). The sequenced sample was PBMCs, obtained after nivolumab (anti-PD-1) treatment. This CDR3 is CASSRGPAGEYSPLHF. The CDR3 nucleotides read TGCGCCAGCAGCCGGGGACCGGCCGGGGAATATTCACCCCTCCACTTT.